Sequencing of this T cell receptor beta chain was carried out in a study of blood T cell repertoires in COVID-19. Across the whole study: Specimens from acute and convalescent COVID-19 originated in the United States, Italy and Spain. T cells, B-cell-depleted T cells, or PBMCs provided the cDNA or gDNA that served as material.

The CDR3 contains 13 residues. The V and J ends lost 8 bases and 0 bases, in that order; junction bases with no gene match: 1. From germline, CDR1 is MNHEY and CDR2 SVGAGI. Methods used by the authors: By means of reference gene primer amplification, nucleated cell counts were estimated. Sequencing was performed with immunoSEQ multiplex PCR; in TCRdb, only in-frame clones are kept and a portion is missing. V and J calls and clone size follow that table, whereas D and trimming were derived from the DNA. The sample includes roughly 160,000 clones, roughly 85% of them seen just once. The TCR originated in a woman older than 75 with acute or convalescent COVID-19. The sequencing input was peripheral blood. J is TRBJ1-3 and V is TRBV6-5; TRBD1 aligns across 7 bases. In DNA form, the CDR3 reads TGTGCCAGCTGGACAGGCTCTGGAAACACCATATATTTT. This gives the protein CASWTGSGNTIYF.